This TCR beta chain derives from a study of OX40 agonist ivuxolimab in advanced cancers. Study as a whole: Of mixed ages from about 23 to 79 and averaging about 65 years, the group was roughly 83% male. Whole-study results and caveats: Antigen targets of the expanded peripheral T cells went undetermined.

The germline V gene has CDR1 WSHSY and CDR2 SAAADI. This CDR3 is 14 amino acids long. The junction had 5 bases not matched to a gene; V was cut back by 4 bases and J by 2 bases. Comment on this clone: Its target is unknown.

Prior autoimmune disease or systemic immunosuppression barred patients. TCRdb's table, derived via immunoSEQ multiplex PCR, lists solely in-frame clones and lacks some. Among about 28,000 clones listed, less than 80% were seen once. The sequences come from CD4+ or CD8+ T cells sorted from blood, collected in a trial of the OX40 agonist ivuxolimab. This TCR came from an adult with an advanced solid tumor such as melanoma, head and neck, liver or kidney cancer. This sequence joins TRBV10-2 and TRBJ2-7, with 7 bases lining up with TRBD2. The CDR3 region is CASSGPAGPYEQYF. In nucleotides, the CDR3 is TGCGCCAGCAGTGGCCCAGCGGGACCCTACGAGCAGTACTTC.